This record covers a single T cell receptor beta chain. Its antigen is not identified. These data are taken from a study of T cell responses to AZD1222 COVID-19 vaccine. Study-level results: Baseline serostatus was positive in only a handful of AZD1222 recipients. Donor demographics were predominantly white British with a female majority; clonal diversity may be underestimated. Two AZD1222 doses significantly raised spike-specific TCR breadth and depth over controls. Sampling captured repertoires only after the peak T cell response.

Here immunoSEQ multiplex PCR was the method, and the copy in TCRdb shows in-frame clones only, minus some. The sample has 200,000 to 250,000 clones, approximately 94% seen once. This CDR3 has 17 amino acids. Sequences were derived from peripheral blood, sampled on day 0 of MenACWY control vaccination. The chain is built from TRBV21-1 and TRBJ2-4; the DNA was not compared with TRBD2, the D call given in the table. TRBV21-1 constitutes a pseudogene. The receptor's source is an adult in good health. CDR3 protein: CASRKEGGYLAKNIQYF. The CDR3 nucleotides are TGTGCCAGCCGAAAGGAGGGAGGGTATCTAGCCAAAAACATTCAGTACTTC.